Sequencing of this T cell receptor (beta chain) was carried out in a study of T cell responses to AZD1222 COVID-19 vaccine. This CDR3 has 14 amino acids. Per germline, CDR1 SGHTA and CDR2 FQGNSA. The germline V and J ends were trimmed by 5 bases and 7 bases, with 12 bases remaining between them. The protocol was immunoSEQ multiplex PCR, while the TCRdb copy is restricted to in-frame clones and leaves out a portion. The repertoire holds 75,000 to 85,000 clones, about nine tenths seen once, with about a quarter in the top ten. This TCR derives from an adult in good health. The rearrangement joins TRBV7-2 to TRBJ1-6; maybe TRBD1 (5 bases). The specimen comprised peripheral blood, sampled on day 0 of AZD1222 vaccination. CDR3 protein: CASSRRQTNSPLHF. CDR3 coding DNA: TGTGCCAGCAGCAGACGACAGACGAATTCACCCCTCCACTTT.